These 25 T cell receptor beta chains came from one sample sequenced in a study of blood T cell repertoires in COVID-19. Method: immunoSEQ multiplex PCR; TCRdb's copy keeps in-frame clones and lacks some. The sample comprises 250,000 to 400,000 clones, about nine tenths of which are singletons, and 1% rests with the top ten. Sequenced sample: peripheral blood. These receptors were taken from a middle-aged man with active or convalescent COVID-19.

V usage is TRBV5-5 and J usage is TRBJ2-1; D not certain. The V end lost 2 bases, the J end lost 5 bases, and 8 bases lay between the germline ends. Per the germline V gene, CDR1 is SGHKS and CDR2 is YYEKEE (reference sequence). The CDR3 runs to 13 residues. The DNA for the CDR3 is TGTGCCAGCAGCTTTTCTCCGGACAATGAGCAGTTCTTC. Translating gives CASSFSPDNEQFF.

V gene TRBV30 combines with J gene TRBJ2-5; no definite D call. Trimming pared 0 bases from V and 0 bases from J, leaving 8 bases between. CDR1 and CDR2 from the germline V gene are GTSNPN and SVGIG (reference sequence). The CDR3 runs to 14 residues. As DNA, the CDR3 is TGTGCCTGGAGTGTAGCCCGGGACCAAGAGACCCAGTACTTC. It is translated as CAWSVARDQETQYF.

V usage is TRBV6-6 and J usage is TRBJ1-1, with D possibly being TRBD1 (5 bases). Germline V gene sequence: CDR1 MNHNY, CDR2 SVGAGI (reference sequence). CDR3 size: 13 residues. The V and J ends lost 8 bases and 1 base respectively, with 11 bases between them. Here the CDR3 DNA reads TGTGCCAGCGATAAGGGGTCGAACACTGAAGCTTTCTTT. This translates into CASDKGSNTEAFF.

The J gene is TRBJ2-7, the V gene TRBV5-6; tentative D call: TRBD2 (6 bases). Germline values: CDR1 SGHDT, CDR2 YYEEEE. The CDR3 has 14 amino acids. Deletions cut 3 bases from V and 6 bases from J, with 16 bases between. Written as DNA, the CDR3 is TGTGCCAGCAGCTCTGGTGGCGGGAAAGCCGAGCAGTACTTC. Translating gives CASSSGGGKAEQYF. The whole variable domain, remainder taken from reference TRBV5-6 and TRBJ2-7, is DAGVTQSPTHLIKTRGQQVTLRCSPKSGHDTVSWYQQALGQGPQFIFQYYEEEERQRGNFPDRFSGHQFPNYSSELNVNALLLGDSALYLCASSSGGGKAEQYFGPGTRLTVT.

The V gene is TRBV5-1, the J gene TRBJ2-2; weak D call: TRBD1 (5 bases). Germline assignment: CDR1 SGHRS and CDR2 YFSETQ. The germline V and J ends were trimmed by 4 bases and 0 bases, with 19 bases remaining between them. The CDR3 totals 18 residues. The DNA for the CDR3 is TGCGCCAGCAGCGCTATAGACAGACCCATCGCGAACACCGGGGAGCTGTTTTTT. It codes for CASSAIDRPIANTGELFF.

V is TRBV30 and J is TRBJ2-1; 10 bases fit TRBD2. V was pared by 4 bases and J by 10 bases, with 10 bases of the junction left unmatched. Germline assignment: CDR1 GTSNPN and CDR2 SVGIG (reference sequence). CDR3 length equals 14 residues. CDR3 coding DNA: TGTGCCTGGAAGAGGACTAGCGGTCGAGGAGAGCAGTTCTTC. Encoded protein: CAWKRTSGRGEQFF.

The chain combines TRBV28 with TRBJ1-2; D gene uncertain. Germline lookup yields CDR1 MDHEN and CDR2 SYDVKM. The CDR3 contains 11 residues. Trimming left V 10 bases short and J 7 bases short, with 13 bases between. The CDR3 is CATSTRGGYTF. The CDR3 nucleotides are TGTGCCACATCCACCCGCGGTGGCTACACCTTC.

V usage is TRBV29-1 and J usage is TRBJ1-2, with D possibly being TRBD1 (6 bases). Germline assignment: CDR1 SQVTM and CDR2 ANQGSEA. The germline V and J ends were trimmed by 5 bases and 4 bases, with 17 bases remaining between them. The CDR3 extends over 14 amino acids. The CDR3 region has the DNA TGCAGCGTTCTCCCGGGACACGGGATCTATGGCTACACCTTC. Translation gives CSVLPGHGIYGYTF.

This clone was counted a few times. The chain is built from TRBV29-1 and TRBJ2-7; 10 bases are a match to TRBD1. The CDR3 consists of 13 residues. V shed 1 base and J 7 bases; nucleotides not matched to a gene: 4. The V gene's germline CDR1 is SQVTM and CDR2 ANQGSEA. The CDR3 is CSVEGTGGVEQYF. In DNA form, the CDR3 reads TGCAGCGTTGAAGGGACAGGGGGTGTGGAGCAGTACTTC.

The CDR3 spells CASRGTATGYTF. The CDR3 DNA reads as TGTGCCAGTCGAGGGACAGCTACCGGCTACACCTTC. The V and J genes are TRBV28 and TRBJ1-2, with 7 bases aligning to TRBD1. CDR1 is MDHEN, CDR2 SYDVKM, per germline. The trim removed 9 bases at V and 8 bases at J, leaving 9 bases unmatched. The CDR3 spans 12 residues.

V usage is TRBV28 and J usage is TRBJ2-4; TRBD1 might be the D (6 bases). CDR1 MDHEN and CDR2 SYDVKM come from the germline V gene. The germline V and J ends were trimmed by 6 bases and 2 bases, with 11 bases remaining between them. This CDR3 is built from 14 residues. CDR3 nucleotide sequence: TGTGCCAGCAGGCCTGACAGGTCCAAAAACATTCAGTACTTC. This translates into CASRPDRSKNIQYF.

The chain carries TRBV24-1 and TRBJ2-3; 7 nucleotides agree with TRBD2. V was pared by 9 bases and J by 5 bases, with 7 bases of the junction left unmatched. This CDR3 region has 13 residues. Per the germline V gene, CDR1 is KGHDR and CDR2 is SFDVKD. The CDR3 nucleotides are TGTGCCACCGCGGGAGACGGGGTAGATACGCAGTATTTT. It encodes CATAGDGVDTQYF.

The chain is built from TRBV27 and TRBJ2-7, with TRBD1 identical over 7 bases. This CDR3 is 14 amino acids long. CDR1 is MNHEY and CDR2 is SMNVEV in the germline V gene (reference sequence). Trimming at V came to 5 bases and at J to 3 bases, leaving 7 bases not matched to a gene. The CDR3 loop is CASSTDRTNYEQYF. The CDR3 DNA is TGTGCCAGCAGTACGGACAGGACCAACTACGAGCAGTACTTC.

The chain links TRBV7-6 to TRBJ2-1, with TRBD2 matching 7 bases. V lost 1 base to trimming and J lost 6 bases; unmatched junction nucleotides: 9. Germline CDR1 SGHVS, CDR2 FNYEAQ. This CDR3 is 16 amino acids long. This chain's CDR3 is CASSLVGGDGFNEQFF. The DNA for the CDR3 is TGTGCCAGCAGCTTAGTGGGGGGGGATGGGTTCAATGAGCAGTTCTTC.

The V gene is TRBV11-1, the J gene TRBJ2-1, with 11 nucleotides matching TRBD2. The germline gives CDR1 SGHAT, CDR2 FQDESV (reference sequence). The CDR3 totals 15 residues. The V segment lost 4 bases and the J segment 5 bases; nucleotides outside the gene matches: 4. The CDR3, as DNA: TGTGCCAGCAGCTCACTAGCGGGAGTCAACAATGAGCAGTTCTTC. It yields the protein CASSSLAGVNNEQFF.

The chain joins TRBV7-2 to TRBJ1-2; possible D gene TRBD1, 5 bases. Trimming took off 2 bases at V and 2 bases at J, with 18 bases between the two ends. From germline, CDR1 is SGHTA and CDR2 FQGNSA. This CDR3 is built from 17 residues. The CDR3 nucleotides read TGTGCCAGCAGCTTATCCCTAGGGGTGGCGGAAAACTATGGCTACACCTTC. Translating it yields CASSLSLGVAENYGYTF.

The chain uses TRBV28 and TRBJ1-2, with D tentatively TRBD1 (5 bases). V gave up 6 bases and J gave up 2 bases, with 10 bases separating them. Germline loops: CDR1 MDHEN, CDR2 SYDVKM. The CDR3 consists of 13 residues. CDR3 in amino acids: CASSIRQNYGYTF. DNA of the CDR3: TGTGCCAGCAGCATCAGACAGAACTATGGCTACACCTTC.

J is TRBJ2-1 and V is TRBV3-1 (or the pseudogene TRBV3-2); TRBD2 aligns across 11 bases. The V and J ends lost 5 bases and 12 bases, in that order; junction bases with no gene match: 3. The germline CDR1 and CDR2 sequences are LGHDT and YNNKEL (reference sequence). The CDR3 loop spans 12 amino acids. This chain's CDR3 is CASSSSGRRQFF. The CDR3 DNA sequence: TGTGCCAGCAGCTCTAGCGGGAGGAGGCAGTTCTTC.

This clone was detected once. Other DNA sequences in the sample encode the same CDR3. V gene TRBV28 combines with J gene TRBJ1-2; a possible D gene is TRBD1 (5 bases). Looked up from germline, CDR1 is MDHEN and CDR2 is SYDVKM. V lost 4 bases to trimming and J lost 2 bases, with 11 bases between them. CDR3 length: 14 residues. The CDR3 loop is CASSSADRNYGYTF. As DNA, the CDR3 is TGTGCCAGCAGTTCCGCAGACAGAAACTATGGCTACACCTTC.

The chain uses TRBV6-2 or TRBV6-3 and TRBJ1-5; 7 nucleotides align to TRBD1. The ends lost 0 bases at V and 5 bases at J; junction bases unmatched: 7. CDR3 size: 16 residues. CDR1 is MNHEY, CDR2 SVGEGT, per germline. The CDR3 region has the DNA TGTGCCAGCAGTTACTCTACGGGACAGCCATATCAGCCCCAGCATTTT. Translated: CASSYSTGQPYQPQHF.

The V and J genes are TRBV7-9 and TRBJ2-5, with D tentatively TRBD2 (6 bases). Germline V gene sequence: CDR1 SEHNR, CDR2 FQNEAQ (reference sequence). Trimming shortened V by 5 bases and J by 5 bases, and 18 bases separated the two germline ends. The CDR3 has 15 residues. Here the CDR3 DNA reads TGTGCCAGCAGCGCGGGACTCATTGGTTATGAGACCCAGTACTTC. Translation gives CASSAGLIGYETQYF.

The genes are TRBV7-3 and TRBJ2-1; D possibly corresponds to TRBD2 (5 bases). Trimming removed 5 bases from V and 8 bases from J, with 13 bases in between. Germline CDR1 and CDR2: SGHTA and FQGTGA. The CDR3 length is 13 residues. This chain's CDR3 is CASSPSWGDEQFF. In nucleotides, the CDR3 is TGTGCCAGCAGCCCTAGTTGGGGAGATGAGCAGTTCTTC.

The chain uses TRBV11-1 and TRBJ2-3; the D gene is possibly TRBD2 (5 bases). Trimming stripped 2 bases from V and 0 bases from J, with 6 bases between. There are 14 residues in the CDR3. CDR1 is SGHAT, CDR2 FQDESV, per germline (reference sequence). DNA of the CDR3: TGTGCCAGCAGCTTACGGGGTAGCACAGATACGCAGTATTTT. Residues: CASSLRGSTDTQYF.

V gene TRBV11-2 combines with J gene TRBJ1-6; TRBD1 is a possible D gene (5 bases). This CDR3 contains 13 residues. Germline lookup yields CDR1 SGHAT and CDR2 FQNNGV. V lost 0 bases and J lost 15, with 12 bases in between. As DNA, the CDR3 is TGTGCCAGCAGCTTAGATCGGAGACAGCGCCTCCACTTT. Translated: CASSLDRRQRLHF.

The chain recombines TRBV4-3 with TRBJ2-3; D is undetermined. Germline V gene data show CDR1 as LGHNA and CDR2 as YSLEER. Trimming shortened V by 0 bases and J by 3 bases, and 13 bases separated the two germline ends. The CDR3 totals 16 residues. CDR3 in amino acids: CASSQDSYSSTDTQYF. The CDR3 coding sequence is TGCGCCAGCAGCCAAGATAGCTATTCGAGTACAGATACGCAGTATTTT.